This TCR beta chain was captured in a study of control samples from healthy donors and cancer patients. Trimming stripped 5 bases from V and 6 bases from J, with 7 bases between. The CDR3 is 11 residues long. Per the germline V gene, CDR1 is MRHNA and CDR2 is SNTAGT. This clone has just one count. Here immunoSEQ multiplex PCR was the method, and the copy in TCRdb shows in-frame clones only, minus some. This table holds about 85,000 clones, around 92% found once. The TCR sequence derives from a middle-aged man in good health. The chain joins TRBV6-4 to TRBJ1-1, with D hard to call. Material: blood. CDR3 residues: CASSSGSEAFF. CDR3 bases: TGTGCCAGCAGTTCAGGATCTGAAGCTTTCTTT.